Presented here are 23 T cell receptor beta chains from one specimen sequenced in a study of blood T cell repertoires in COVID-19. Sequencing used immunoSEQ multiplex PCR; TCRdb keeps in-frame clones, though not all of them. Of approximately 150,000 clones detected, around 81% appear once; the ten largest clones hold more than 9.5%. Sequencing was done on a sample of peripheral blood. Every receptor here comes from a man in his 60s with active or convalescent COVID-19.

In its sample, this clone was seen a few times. The DNA for the CDR3 is TGCGCCAGCAGCTTACAGGGGACTAATGAAAAACTGTTTTTT. Its translation is CASSLQGTNEKLFF. The J gene is TRBJ1-4, the V gene TRBV5-1; 7 bases are shared with TRBD1. The CDR3 is 14 residues long. Germline V gene lookup returns CDR1 SGHRS and CDR2 YFSETQ. The V gene end was trimmed by 2 bases and the J gene end by 2 bases; junction bases not matched to a gene: 0.

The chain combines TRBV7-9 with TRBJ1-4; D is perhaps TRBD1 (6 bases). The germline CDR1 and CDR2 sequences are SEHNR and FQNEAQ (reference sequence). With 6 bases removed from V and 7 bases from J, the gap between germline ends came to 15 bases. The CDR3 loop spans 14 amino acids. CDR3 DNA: TGTGCCAGCAGTACGACCAGGGGAGTTGAAAAACTGTTTTTT. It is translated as CASSTTRGVEKLFF.

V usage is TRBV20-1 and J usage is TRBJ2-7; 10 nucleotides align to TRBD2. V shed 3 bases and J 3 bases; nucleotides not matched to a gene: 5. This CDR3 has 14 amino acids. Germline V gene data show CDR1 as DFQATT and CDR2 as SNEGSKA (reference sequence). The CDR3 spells CSASKPSGSYEQYF. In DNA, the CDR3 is TGCAGTGCTAGTAAGCCTAGCGGGAGCTACGAGCAGTACTTC.

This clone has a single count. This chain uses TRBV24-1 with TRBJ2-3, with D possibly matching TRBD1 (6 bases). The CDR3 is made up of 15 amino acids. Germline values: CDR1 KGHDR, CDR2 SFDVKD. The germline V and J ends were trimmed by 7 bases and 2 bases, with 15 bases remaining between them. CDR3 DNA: TGTGCCACCAGACCAGGGGACGCAAACACAGATACGCAGTATTTT. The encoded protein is CATRPGDANTDTQYF.

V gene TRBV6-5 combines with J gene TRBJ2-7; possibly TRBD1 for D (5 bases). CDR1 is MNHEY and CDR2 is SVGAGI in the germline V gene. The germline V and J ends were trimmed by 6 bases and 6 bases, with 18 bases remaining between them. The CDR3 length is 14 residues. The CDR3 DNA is TGTGCCAGCAGGGACCTCCAGGGCGTGCGCGAGCAGTACTTC. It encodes CASRDLQGVREQYF.

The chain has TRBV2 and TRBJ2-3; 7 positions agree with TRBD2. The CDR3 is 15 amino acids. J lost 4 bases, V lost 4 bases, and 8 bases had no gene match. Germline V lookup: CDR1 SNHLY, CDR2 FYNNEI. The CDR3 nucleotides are TGTGCCAGCAGTGCCGGGGGGATTGAGGCAGATACGCAGTATTTT. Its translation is CASSAGGIEADTQYF.

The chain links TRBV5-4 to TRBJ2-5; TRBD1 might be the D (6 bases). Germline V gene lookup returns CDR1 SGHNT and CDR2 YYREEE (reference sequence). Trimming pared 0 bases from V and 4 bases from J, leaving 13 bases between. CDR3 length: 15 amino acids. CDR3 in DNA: TGTGCCAGCAGCTTGGAAGGGGGTGGCAGAGAGACCCAGTACTTC. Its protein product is CASSLEGGGRETQYF.

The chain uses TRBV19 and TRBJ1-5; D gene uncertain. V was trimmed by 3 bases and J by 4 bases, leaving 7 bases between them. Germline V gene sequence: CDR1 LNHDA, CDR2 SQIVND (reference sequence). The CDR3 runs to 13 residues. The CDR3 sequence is CASSIRVNQPQHF. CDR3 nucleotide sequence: TGTGCCAGTAGTATCCGGGTAAATCAGCCCCAGCATTTT.

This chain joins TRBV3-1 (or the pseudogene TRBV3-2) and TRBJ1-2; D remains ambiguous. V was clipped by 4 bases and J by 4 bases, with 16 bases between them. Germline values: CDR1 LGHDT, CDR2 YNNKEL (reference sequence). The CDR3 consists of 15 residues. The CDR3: CASSPEERSPYGYTF. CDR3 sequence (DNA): TGTGCCAGCAGCCCTGAGGAGAGAAGCCCCTATGGCTACACCTTC.

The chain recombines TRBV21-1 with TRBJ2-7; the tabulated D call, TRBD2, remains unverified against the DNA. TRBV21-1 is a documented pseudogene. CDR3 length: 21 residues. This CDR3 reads CASSKGVTTSGALLRIYEQYF. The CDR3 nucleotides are TGTGCCAGCAGCAAGGGAGTTACAACTAGCGGGGCCCTACTCCGGATATACGAGCAGTACTTC.

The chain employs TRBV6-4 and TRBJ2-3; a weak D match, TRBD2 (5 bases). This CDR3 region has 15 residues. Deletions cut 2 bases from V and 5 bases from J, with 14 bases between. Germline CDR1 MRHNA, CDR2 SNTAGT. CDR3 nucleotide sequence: TGTGCCAGCAGTGACGTCGGGGTCGGAGTAGATACGCAGTATTTT. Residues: CASSDVGVGVDTQYF.

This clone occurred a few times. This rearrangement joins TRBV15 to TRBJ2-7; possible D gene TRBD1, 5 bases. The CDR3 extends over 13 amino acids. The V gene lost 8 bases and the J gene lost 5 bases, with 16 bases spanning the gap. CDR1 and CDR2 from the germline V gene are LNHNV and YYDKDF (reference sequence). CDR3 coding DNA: TGTGCCACCGCACAGGCGACCACTAACGAGCAGTACTTC. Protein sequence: CATAQATTNEQYF.

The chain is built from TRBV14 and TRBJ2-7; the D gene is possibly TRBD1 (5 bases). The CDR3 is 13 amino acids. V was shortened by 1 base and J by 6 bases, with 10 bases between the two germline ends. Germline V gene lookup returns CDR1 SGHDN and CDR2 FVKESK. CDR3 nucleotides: TGTGCCAGCAGCCAAGCGCCCCAGGGCGAGCAGTACTTC. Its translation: CASSQAPQGEQYF.

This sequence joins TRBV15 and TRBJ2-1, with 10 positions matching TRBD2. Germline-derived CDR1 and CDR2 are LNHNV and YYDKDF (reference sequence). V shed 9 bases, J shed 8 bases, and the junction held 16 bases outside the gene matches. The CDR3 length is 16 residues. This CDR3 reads CATGGKREGLRDEQFF. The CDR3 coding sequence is TGTGCCACTGGGGGGAAGCGGGAGGGCCTTAGGGATGAGCAGTTCTTC.

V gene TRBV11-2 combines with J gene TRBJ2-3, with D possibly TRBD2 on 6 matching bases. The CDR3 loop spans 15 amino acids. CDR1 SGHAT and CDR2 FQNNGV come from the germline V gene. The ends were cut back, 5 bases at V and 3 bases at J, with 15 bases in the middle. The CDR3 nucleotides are TGTGCCAGCAGCGCCAGACCCGGGGGTACAGATACGCAGTATTTT. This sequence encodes CASSARPGGTDTQYF. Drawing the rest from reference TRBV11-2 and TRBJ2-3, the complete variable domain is EAGVAQSPRYKIIEKRQSVAFWCNPISGHATLYWYQQILGQGPKLLIQFQNNGVVDDSQLPKDRFSAERLKGVDSTLKIQPAKLEDSAVYLCASSARPGGTDTQYFGPGTRLTVL.

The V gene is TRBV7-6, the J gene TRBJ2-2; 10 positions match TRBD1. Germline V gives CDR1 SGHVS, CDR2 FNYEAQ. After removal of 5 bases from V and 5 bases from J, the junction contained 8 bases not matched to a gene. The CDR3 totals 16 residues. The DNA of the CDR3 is TGTGCCAGCAGCAAACAGGGACAGGGGATGACCGGGGAGCTGTTTTTT. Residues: CASSKQGQGMTGELFF.

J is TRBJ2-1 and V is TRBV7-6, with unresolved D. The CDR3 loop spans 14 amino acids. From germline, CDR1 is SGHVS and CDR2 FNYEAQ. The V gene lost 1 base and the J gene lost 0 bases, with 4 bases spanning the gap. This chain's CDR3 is CASSLGGSYNEQFF. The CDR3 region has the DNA TGTGCCAGCAGCTTAGGAGGCTCCTACAATGAGCAGTTCTTC.

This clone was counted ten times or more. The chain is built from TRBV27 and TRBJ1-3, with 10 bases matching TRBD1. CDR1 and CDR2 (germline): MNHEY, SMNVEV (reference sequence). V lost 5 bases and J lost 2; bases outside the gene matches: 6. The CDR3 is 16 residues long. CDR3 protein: CASSLSGQGAGNTIYF. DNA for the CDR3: TGTGCCAGCAGTCTCTCCGGACAGGGGGCTGGAAACACCATATATTTT.

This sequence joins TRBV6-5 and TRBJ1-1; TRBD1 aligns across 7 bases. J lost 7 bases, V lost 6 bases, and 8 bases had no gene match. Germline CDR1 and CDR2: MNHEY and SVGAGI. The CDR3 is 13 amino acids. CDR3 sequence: CASRPPGGVEAFF. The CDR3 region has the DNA TGTGCCAGCAGACCCCCAGGGGGAGTTGAAGCTTTCTTT.

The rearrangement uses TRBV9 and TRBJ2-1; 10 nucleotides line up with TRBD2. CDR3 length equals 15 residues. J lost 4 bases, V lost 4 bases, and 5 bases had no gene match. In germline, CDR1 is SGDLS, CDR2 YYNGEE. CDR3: CASSPTSGFYNEQFF. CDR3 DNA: TGTGCCAGCAGCCCGACTAGCGGGTTTTACAATGAGCAGTTCTTC.

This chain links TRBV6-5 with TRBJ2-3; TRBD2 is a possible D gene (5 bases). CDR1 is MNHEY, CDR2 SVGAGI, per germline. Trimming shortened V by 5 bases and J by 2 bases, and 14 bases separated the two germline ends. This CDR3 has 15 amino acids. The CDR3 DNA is TGTGCCAGCAGTCGCGTACTAGGCCCCACAGATACGCAGTATTTT. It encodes CASSRVLGPTDTQYF.

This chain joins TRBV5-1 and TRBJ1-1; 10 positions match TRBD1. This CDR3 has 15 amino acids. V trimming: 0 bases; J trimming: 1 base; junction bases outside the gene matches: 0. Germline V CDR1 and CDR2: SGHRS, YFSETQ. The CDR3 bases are TGCGCCAGCAGCTTGGGGGACAGGGGGAACACTGAAGCTTTCTTT. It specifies CASSLGDRGNTEAFF.

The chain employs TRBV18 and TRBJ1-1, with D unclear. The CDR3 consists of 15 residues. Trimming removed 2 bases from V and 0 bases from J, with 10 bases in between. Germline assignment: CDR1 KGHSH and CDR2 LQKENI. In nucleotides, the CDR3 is TGTGCCAGCTCACCATGGGCAGATATGAACACTGAAGCTTTCTTT. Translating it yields CASSPWADMNTEAFF.